The rows below give T cell receptor beta chains drawn from one sample of a study of T-cell memory formation after mild COVID-19. Each CDR3 protein gets one entry after TCRdb re-called the 5' RACE reads with MiXCR. The sample contains more than 300,000 distinct CDR3 sequences, over 11% of which appear only once. The sequencing sample was made of PBMCs or a T cell subset sorted from them (not recorded which). These receptors were obtained from a young man who had mild COVID-19 (a few samples of this study predate the infection). Cell type and time point are not known. Each CDR3 is given with its conserved first and last residue. The order of the fields is J gene, V gene, CDR3 protein.

TRBJ2-3 | TRBV4-3 | CASSQRGQVMDTQYF
TRBJ2-3 | TRBV29-1 | CSASGTGGSDTQYF
TRBJ2-5 | TRBV28 | CASNMDGQETQYF
TRBJ2-2 | TRBV5-1 | CASRRADANTGELFF
TRBJ2-1 | TRBV5-1 | CASSLGTVYNEQFF
TRBJ2-2 | TRBV3-1 | CASSQGVSTGELFF
TRBJ2-3 | TRBV11-3 | CASSPGGQGLADTQYF
TRBJ1-4 | TRBV2 | CASSALRDRTNEKLFF
TRBJ2-3 | TRBV5-1 | CASSLGVAGGRADTQYF
TRBJ2-6 | TRBV6-5 | CASRLGPSSGANVLTF
TRBJ1-2 | TRBV6-5 | CASSYGPGGRQGGYTF
TRBJ2-3 | TRBV7-3 | CASSPSGGAPDTQYF
TRBJ1-4 | TRBV5-4 | CASSKQGAVEKLFF
TRBJ2-7 | TRBV29-1 | CSAYERGGGSYEQYF
TRBJ1-1 | TRBV7-2 | CASTPWVSDRNTEAFF
TRBJ1-6 | TRBV7-2 | CASSEQGSSSPLHF
TRBJ2-3 | TRBV7-8 | CASSSRPGQGLGRTDTQYF
TRBJ2-3 | TRBV20-1 | CSAPTTDTQYF
TRBJ2-1 | TRBV12-3/TRBV12-4 | CASSLGGLGYNEQFF
TRBJ1-2 | TRBV9 | CASSAPPGGYTF
TRBJ2-3 | TRBV5-1 | CASSKDRGDTDTQYF
TRBJ2-5 | TRBV7-9 | CASSLEYRSQETQYF
TRBJ1-1 | TRBV2 | CASRETGWDTEAFF
TRBJ2-2 | TRBV7-9 | CASSRGAGAPIRELFF
TRBJ2-1 | TRBV6-5 | CASSYDGRDWDEQFF
TRBJ2-2 | TRBV12-3/TRBV12-4 | CASSLGRQGSGELFF
TRBJ2-2 | TRBV6-6 | CASSSPGTGSGELFF
TRBJ2-5 | TRBV5-1 | CASSLWQDRLQETQYF
TRBJ2-5 | TRBV5-6 | CASSFITSGETQYF
TRBJ1-5 | TRBV7-8 | CASSLTASFNQPQHF
TRBJ2-5 | TRBV6-5 | CASSRRGREETQYF
TRBJ2-3 | TRBV20-1 | CSARRLSQGAWSDTQYF
TRBJ2-5 | TRBV5-5 | CASSPIGELTSQETQYF
TRBJ1-1 | TRBV5-1 | CASSPHNRGGIF
TRBJ1-5 | TRBV28 | CASSFGDRGHQPQHF
TRBJ2-4 | TRBV6-2/TRBV6-3 | CASRKTGGVAKNIQYF
TRBJ2-5 | TRBV6-6 | CASQDVDPQETQYF
TRBJ2-2 | TRBV12-3/TRBV12-4 | CASRLGQGRRELFF
TRBJ2-5 | TRBV4-3 | CASSRDYQETQYF